This TCR beta chain was recovered during a study of early T cells in non-severe SARS-CoV-2 infection. About the study: Sequencing used unsorted whole-blood bulk RNA, so chains lack pairing.

The CDR3 is 13 amino acids. Trimming took 7 bases from V and 0 from J; bases not matched to a gene: 6. The V gene's germline CDR1 is DFQATT and CDR2 SNEGSKA (reference sequence). This clonotype has a count of ten or more. Its antigen remains unknown. Individual cDNA molecules were tagged with unique molecular identifiers, the study reported. In TCRdb, the 5' RACE reads were re-called with MiXCR into one record per CDR3 protein. The sample holds about 57,000 distinct CDR3 sequences, 8.5% to 10% seen once. Regarding the study as a whole: Anti-spike CD8 responses were favored in VDJdb matching, and private and CD4 specificities were missed.

The receptor was isolated from an adult who was a healthcare worker with PCR-confirmed SARS-CoV-2 infection or an uninfected control (not recorded which). The chain joins TRBV20-1 to TRBJ2-7, with 7 positions matching TRBD2. The material sequenced was whole blood. The CDR3 nucleotides read TGCAGTGGTAAGCGGGACTACTCCTACGAGCAGTACTTC. Protein sequence: CSGKRDYSYEQYF.